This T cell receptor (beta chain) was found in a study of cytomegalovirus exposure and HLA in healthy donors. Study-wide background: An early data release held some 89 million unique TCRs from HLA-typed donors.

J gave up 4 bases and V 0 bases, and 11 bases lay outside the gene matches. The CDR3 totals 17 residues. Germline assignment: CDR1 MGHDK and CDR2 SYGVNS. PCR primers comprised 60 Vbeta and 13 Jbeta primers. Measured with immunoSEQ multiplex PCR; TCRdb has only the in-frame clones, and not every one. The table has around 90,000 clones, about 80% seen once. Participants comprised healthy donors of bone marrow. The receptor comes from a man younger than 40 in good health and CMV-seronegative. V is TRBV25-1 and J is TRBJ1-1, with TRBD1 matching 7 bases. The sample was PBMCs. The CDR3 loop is CASSEYSQGGMGTEAFF. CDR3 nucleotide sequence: TGTGCCAGCAGTGAATATTCCCAGGGGGGTATGGGCACTGAAGCTTTCTTT.